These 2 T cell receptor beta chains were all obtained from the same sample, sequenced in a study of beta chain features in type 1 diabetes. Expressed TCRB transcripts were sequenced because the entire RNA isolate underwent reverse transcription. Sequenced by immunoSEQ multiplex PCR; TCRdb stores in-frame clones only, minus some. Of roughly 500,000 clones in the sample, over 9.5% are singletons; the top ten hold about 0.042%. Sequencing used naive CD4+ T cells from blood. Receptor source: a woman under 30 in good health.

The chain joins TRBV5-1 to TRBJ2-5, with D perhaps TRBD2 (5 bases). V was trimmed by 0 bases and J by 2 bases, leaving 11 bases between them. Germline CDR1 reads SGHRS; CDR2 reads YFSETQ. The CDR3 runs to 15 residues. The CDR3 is CASSLEAAAQETQYF. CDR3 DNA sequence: TGCGCCAGCAGCTTGGAAGCGGCAGCTCAAGAGACCCAGTACTTC.

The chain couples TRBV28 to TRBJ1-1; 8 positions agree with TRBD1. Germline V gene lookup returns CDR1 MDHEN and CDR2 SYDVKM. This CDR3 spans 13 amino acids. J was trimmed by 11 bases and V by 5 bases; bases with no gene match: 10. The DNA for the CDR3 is TGTGCCAGCAGTGGACAGGGAATCTTGATGGCTTTCTTT. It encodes CASSGQGILMAFF.